This T cell receptor (beta chain) appears in the sequencing data of a study of cytomegalovirus exposure and HLA in healthy donors. CDR1 and CDR2 (germline): SGDLS, YYNGEE. This CDR3 has 16 residues. With 2 bases removed from V and 5 bases from J, the gap between germline ends came to 16 bases. A note on this clone: No antigen is known for it.

In the PCR, 60 Vbeta and 13 Jbeta primers were used. TCRdb's table, derived via immunoSEQ multiplex PCR, lists solely in-frame clones and lacks some. The table lists roughly 200,000 clones, 86% of them singletons, with 0.31% in the top ten. Findings of the study overall: Later analysis demonstrated an association between a missense DCLRE1C variant and TCR beta V- and J-gene trimming. It was taken for granted in presence/absence analyses that sequencing depth across donors was roughly uniform. Data from an earlier analysis indicated that most TCR beta V segments were productive either about 90% or about 30% of the time.

The chain carries TRBV9 and TRBJ1-4, with D perhaps TRBD1 (5 bases). Sequences were obtained from PBMCs. The sequence was obtained from a woman between 25 and 40 years old in good health and CMV-seronegative. The chain's CDR3 is CASSVGWRQWNEKLFF. The CDR3 DNA follows: TGTGCCAGCAGCGTTGGGTGGCGACAGTGGAATGAAAAACTGTTTTTT. Complete variable domain (other parts from reference TRBV9 and TRBJ1-4): DSGVTQTPKHLITATGQRVTLRCSPRSGDLSVYWYQQSLDQGLQFLIQYYNGEERAKGNILERFSAQQFPDLHSELNLSSLELGDSALYFCASSVGWRQWNEKLFFGSGTQLSVL.